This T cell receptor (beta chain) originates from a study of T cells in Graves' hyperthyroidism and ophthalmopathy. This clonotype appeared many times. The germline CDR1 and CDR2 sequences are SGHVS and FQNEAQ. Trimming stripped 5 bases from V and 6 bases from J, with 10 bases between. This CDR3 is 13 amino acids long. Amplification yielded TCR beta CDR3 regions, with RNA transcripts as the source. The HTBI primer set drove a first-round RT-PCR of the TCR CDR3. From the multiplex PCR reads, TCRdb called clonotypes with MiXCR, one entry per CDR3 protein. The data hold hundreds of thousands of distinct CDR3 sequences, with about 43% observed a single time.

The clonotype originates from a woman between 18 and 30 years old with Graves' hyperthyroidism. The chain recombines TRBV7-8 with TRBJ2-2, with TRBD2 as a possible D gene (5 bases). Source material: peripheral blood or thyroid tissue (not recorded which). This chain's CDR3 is CASSRRGAGELFF. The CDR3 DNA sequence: TGTGCCAGCAGCCGTCGGGGAGCCGGGGAGCTGTTTTTT.